Shown below are 27 T cell receptor beta chains from a single sample sequenced in a study of OX40 agonist ivuxolimab in advanced cancers. The data were produced by immunoSEQ multiplex PCR, yet TCRdb's version contains in-frame clones alone and is incomplete. Of 76,000 or so clones in the sample, 93% were seen once. The material was CD4+ or CD8+ T cells sorted from blood, obtained in a trial of the OX40 agonist ivuxolimab. The origin of the receptors is an adult with an advanced solid tumor such as melanoma, head and neck, liver or kidney cancer.

This chain connects TRBV9 to TRBJ1-4, with 7 bases aligning to TRBD1. Germline V lookup: CDR1 SGDLS, CDR2 YYNGEE. V lost 4 bases, J lost 8 bases, and 8 bases stayed unmatched. This CDR3 spans 14 amino acids. CDR3 coding DNA: TGTGCCAGCAGCCCAACAGGGGTCGGCGAAAAACTGTTTTTT. Protein product: CASSPTGVGEKLFF.

This chain uses TRBV6-5 with TRBJ1-1; D remains unclear. Germline CDR1 is MNHEY and CDR2 is SVGAGI. This CDR3 is built from 11 residues. Trimming cost V 2 bases and J 7 bases, with 5 bases left between them. This CDR3 is CASSYGIEAFF. As DNA, the CDR3 is TGTGCCAGCAGTTACGGGATTGAAGCTTTCTTT.

V is TRBV29-1 and J is TRBJ2-3; 7 nucleotides agree with TRBD2. The CDR3 sequence is 13 residues long. CDR1 is SQVTM, CDR2 ANQGSEA, per germline. V trimming: 5 bases; J trimming: 1 base; junction bases outside the gene matches: 3. The CDR3 DNA sequence: TGCAGCGTTAGCGGGACTCGCACAGATACGCAGTATTTT. Protein product: CSVSGTRTDTQYF.

The chain employs TRBV5-4 and TRBJ1-2; 7 bases fit TRBD1. With 7 bases clipped from V and 1 base from J, the junction kept 7 bases outside the gene matches. This CDR3 has 14 amino acids. Germline V gene sequence: CDR1 SGHNT, CDR2 YYREEE (reference sequence). The CDR3 DNA follows: TGTGCCAGCGGGGACAGTTCCAATAACTATGGCTACACCTTC. Protein sequence: CASGDSSNNYGYTF.

The chain is built from TRBV6-1 and TRBJ2-7, with D tentatively TRBD1 (6 bases). The length of the CDR3 is 12 residues. The V end was cut by 4 bases, the J end by 6 bases, with 10 bases between. CDR1 and CDR2 from the germline V gene are MNHNS and SASEGT. The CDR3 DNA reads TGTGCCAGCAGTGGAGGGGGAAGCGAGCAGTACTTC. Translating gives CASSGGGSEQYF.

This clone was seen only a few times. V gene TRBV9 combines with J gene TRBJ2-1; TRBD2 is a possible D gene (6 bases). Germline V gene sequence: CDR1 SGDLS, CDR2 YYNGEE. Trimming took 2 bases from V and 5 from J, leaving 14 bases between them. This CDR3 comprises 15 residues. CDR3 coding DNA: TGTGCCAGCAGCGTTGGAGGGGAACTAAACAATGAGCAGTTCTTC. This gives the protein CASSVGGELNNEQFF. The complete variable domain, with remaining parts taken from reference TRBV9 and TRBJ2-1, reads DSGVTQTPKHLITATGQRVTLRCSPRSGDLSVYWYQQSLDQGLQFLIQYYNGEERAKGNILERFSAQQFPDLHSELNLSSLELGDSALYFCASSVGGELNNEQFFGPGTRLTVL.

J is TRBJ2-2 and V is TRBV27; 8 bases align to TRBD2. The V and J ends lost 4 bases and 5 bases, in that order; junction bases with no gene match: 6. Germline CDR1 MNHEY, CDR2 SMNVEV (reference sequence). This CDR3 comprises 15 residues. CDR3 amino acids: CASSWGTRVTGELFF. The CDR3, as DNA: TGTGCCAGCAGTTGGGGGACTAGGGTGACCGGGGAGCTGTTTTTT.

The chain carries TRBV23-1 and TRBJ2-7, with D tentatively TRBD2 (6 bases). TRBV23-1 is assigned to the ORF class and has an uncertain function. The CDR3 has 14 amino acids. Trimming removed 1 base from V and 6 bases from J, with 13 bases in between. CDR3 sequence reads: CASSQFGGLLEQYF. As DNA, the CDR3 is TGCGCCAGCAGTCAATTTGGAGGGCTGCTCGAGCAGTACTTC.

The rearrangement uses TRBV5-1 and TRBJ2-3; TRBD1 agrees at 7 bases. V lost 1 base and J lost 0; bases outside the gene matches: 2. Per the germline V gene, CDR1 is SGHRS and CDR2 is YFSETQ. This CDR3 contains 15 residues. CDR3 sequence: CASSLKQGSTDTQYF. CDR3 bases: TGCGCCAGCAGCTTGAAACAGGGGAGCACAGATACGCAGTATTTT.

This clone was seen a single time. The chain uses TRBV4-1 and TRBJ1-3; perhaps TRBD1 as D (5 bases). V was shortened by 1 base and J by 0 bases, with 10 bases between the two germline ends. CDR1 and CDR2 from the germline V gene are MGHRA and YSYEKL. The CDR3 consists of 16 residues. CDR3 amino acids: CASSQGRGASGNTIYF. DNA of the CDR3: TGCGCCAGCAGCCAAGGGAGGGGAGCCTCTGGAAACACCATATATTTT.

This clone was observed once. V usage is TRBV11-2 and J usage is TRBJ2-1; tentatively, D is TRBD2 (5 bases). The length of the CDR3 is 18 residues. Germline assignment: CDR1 SGHAT and CDR2 FQNNGV. Trimming pared 0 bases from V and 5 bases from J, leaving 20 bases between. CDR3 protein: CASSLDLGEGLLDNEQFF. The CDR3 DNA sequence: TGTGCCAGCAGCTTAGATCTCGGCGAGGGCCTGTTGGACAATGAGCAGTTCTTC.

V is TRBV4-2 and J is TRBJ2-1, with D tentatively TRBD2 (6 bases). Germline V gene sequence: CDR1 LGHNA, CDR2 YNFKEQ. The V end was cut by 4 bases, the J end by 5 bases, with 18 bases between. The CDR3 sequence is 16 residues long. CDR3 sequence reads: CASSPLVGGPNNEQFF. DNA for the CDR3: TGTGCCAGCAGCCCCCTGGTGGGAGGCCCTAACAATGAGCAGTTCTTC.

CDR3 protein: CASSQNQGNYYGYTF. In DNA, the CDR3 is TGCGCCAGCAGCCAAAACCAGGGGAATTACTATGGCTACACCTTC. V is TRBV4-1 and J is TRBJ1-2, with a weak D call TRBD1 (6 bases). V was cut by 2 bases and J by 3 bases, with 13 bases left in between. The germline V gene has CDR1 MGHRA and CDR2 YSYEKL. The CDR3 is made up of 15 amino acids.

CDR3 residues: CASSLRAGGPWETQYF. Here the CDR3 DNA reads TGTGCCAGCAGTTTACGGGCGGGAGGGCCTTGGGAGACCCAGTACTTC. V and J are TRBV27 and TRBJ2-5; 9 bases fit TRBD2. The J segment lost 5 bases and the V segment lost 2 bases, leaving 9 bases of the junction unmatched. CDR1 and CDR2 from the germline V gene are MNHEY and SMNVEV (reference sequence). This CDR3 has 16 amino acids.

The V gene is TRBV5-6, the J gene TRBJ1-1; D unresolved. Trimming took 4 bases from V and 6 from J, leaving 10 bases between them. Germline CDR1 reads SGHDT; CDR2 reads YYEEEE. The CDR3 length is 12 residues. CDR3 region: CASSQTRAEAFF. The CDR3 region has the DNA TGTGCCAGCAGCCAAACTAGGGCTGAAGCTTTCTTT.

This clone was seen a handful of times. V and J are TRBV27 and TRBJ1-2; D is undetermined. Between the trimmed V and J ends, which lost 0 bases and 4 bases, there was a span of 6 bases. This CDR3 region has 13 residues. Germline loops: CDR1 MNHEY, CDR2 SMNVEV (reference sequence). CDR3 nucleotides: TGTGCCAGCAGTTTATCAGGGTCCTATGGCTACACCTTC. This translates into CASSLSGSYGYTF.

The chain employs TRBV5-4 and TRBJ2-1; 13 bases map to TRBD2. The CDR3 runs 17 residues. Looked up from germline, CDR1 is SGHNT and CDR2 is YYREEE (reference sequence). J gave up 0 bases and V 2 bases, and 2 bases lay outside the gene matches. The CDR3 coding sequence is TGTGCCAGCAGCTTTACTAGCGGGAGGGGCTCCTACAATGAGCAGTTCTTC. Its protein product is CASSFTSGRGSYNEQFF. The whole variable domain, remainder taken from reference TRBV5-4 and TRBJ2-1, is ETGVTQSPTHLIKTRGQQVTLRCSSQSGHNTVSWYQQALGQGPQFIFQYYREEENGRGNFPPRFSGLQFPNYSSELNVNALELDDSALYLCASSFTSGRGSYNEQFFGPGTRLTVL.

The chain couples TRBV27 to TRBJ2-1; D is unclear. Trimming removed 5 bases at V and 8 bases at J, with 10 bases between. There are 12 residues in the CDR3. The germline V gene encodes CDR1 MNHEY and CDR2 SMNVEV (reference sequence). The CDR3 here is CASSPRWDEQFF. CDR3 coding DNA: TGTGCCAGCAGTCCGAGGTGGGATGAGCAGTTCTTC.

The chain combines TRBV7-9 with TRBJ2-1; D is ambiguous. CDR1 SEHNR and CDR2 FQNEAQ come from the germline V gene (reference sequence). Between the trimmed V and J ends, which lost 1 base and 10 bases, there was a span of 8 bases. The CDR3 is 12 residues long. CDR3 DNA sequence: TGTGCCAGCAGCTTAGACTATCCGGAGCAGTTCTTC. Encoded protein: CASSLDYPEQFF.

This clone was seen a single time. The V and J genes are TRBV10-2 and TRBJ2-2, with a tentative D call TRBD1 (5 bases). The CDR3 sequence is 16 residues long. V lost 1 base, J lost 4 bases, and 13 bases lay in between. The germline V gene has CDR1 WSHSY and CDR2 SAAADI. The CDR3 nucleotides are TGCGCCAGCAGTGAGTGGGTCCTAAGGGGCACCGGGGAGCTGTTTTTT. Residues: CASSEWVLRGTGELFF.

The V and J genes are TRBV7-8 and TRBJ2-1; perhaps TRBD1 as D (6 bases). Germline loops: CDR1 SGHVS, CDR2 FQNEAQ. CDR3 length equals 13 residues. Trimming took 1 base from V and 9 from J, leaving 10 bases between them. The CDR3, as DNA: TGTGCCAGCAGCTTAGGGACAGTAATTGAGCAGTTCTTC. Translated: CASSLGTVIEQFF.

The chain has TRBV4-1 and TRBJ1-5; possibly TRBD1 for D (6 bases). V dropped 3 bases and J dropped 3 bases, with 12 bases sitting between them. The CDR3 sequence is 15 residues long. Germline V lookup: CDR1 MGHRA, CDR2 YSYEKL. DNA of the CDR3: TGCGCCAGCAGCCAGTACACAGGGTACAATCAGCCCCAGCATTTT. This sequence encodes CASSQYTGYNQPQHF.

The chain has TRBV5-6 and TRBJ1-1; D is unclear. The CDR3 runs to 14 residues. V was clipped by 2 bases and J by 1 base, with 9 bases between them. CDR1 and CDR2 from the germline V gene are SGHDT and YYEEEE. This chain's CDR3 is CASSFGPSNTEAFF. The CDR3 nucleotides read TGTGCCAGCAGCTTCGGGCCGTCGAACACTGAAGCTTTCTTT.

The chain joins TRBV4-1 to TRBJ2-7; no definite D call. V was trimmed by 0 bases and J by 2 bases, leaving 8 bases between them. Per the germline V gene, CDR1 is MGHRA and CDR2 is YSYEKL. The CDR3 contains 14 residues. The CDR3 coding sequence is TGCGCCAGCAGCCAAGAGTTCCAAGCCTACGAGCAGTACTTC. Translation: CASSQEFQAYEQYF.

The rearrangement uses TRBV29-1 and TRBJ2-3; D might be TRBD2 (6 bases). This CDR3 is built from 15 residues. V lost 6 bases, J lost 7 bases, and 23 bases lay in between. CDR1 SQVTM and CDR2 ANQGSEA come from the germline V gene. The CDR3 coding sequence is TGCAGCGTCTATGACGATGGCGGGGCATGGAATACGCAGTATTTT. Translating gives CSVYDDGGAWNTQYF.

This rearrangement joins TRBV6-1 to TRBJ2-1; 9 nucleotides align to TRBD2. Losses at the gene ends were 4 bases for V and 2 bases for J; bases not matched to a gene: 3. This CDR3 comprises 15 residues. Germline V gives CDR1 MNHNS, CDR2 SASEGT. The CDR3 DNA sequence: TGTGCCAGCAGTGTGAGCGGGGGGACCTACAATGAGCAGTTCTTC. Protein sequence: CASSVSGGTYNEQFF.

The rearrangement links TRBV25-1 to TRBJ2-2, with no clear D. Trimming took off 0 bases at V and 10 bases at J, with 9 bases between the two ends. The CDR3 covers 13 residues. Germline V gene lookup returns CDR1 MGHDK and CDR2 SYGVNS. CDR3 DNA: TGTGCCAGCAGTGAATATGAACTCACGGAGCTGTTTTTT. Amino acid sequence: CASSEYELTELFF.